Presented here are 11 T cell receptor beta chains from one specimen sequenced in a study of T cells in Graves' hyperthyroidism and ophthalmopathy. Amplified TCR beta CDR3 regions came from RNA transcripts. With the HTBI primer set, the TCR CDR3 went through a first round of RT-PCR. From the multiplex PCR reads, TCRdb called clonotypes with MiXCR, one entry per CDR3 protein. The sample has about 420,000 distinct CDR3 sequences, roughly 14% seen once; the top ten hold roughly 7.7%. Sequences were obtained from blood. The receptors come from a woman aged 18-30 years with Graves' hyperthyroidism.

This clonotype came up many times. The rearrangement uses TRBV4-1 and TRBJ1-1, with D perhaps TRBD1 (5 bases). Germline V CDR1 and CDR2: MGHRA, YSYEKL. V gave up 1 base and J gave up 5 bases, with 11 bases separating them. The CDR3 runs to 14 residues. CDR3 loop: CASSQVGVGTEAFF. The CDR3 DNA reads as TGCGCCAGCAGCCAAGTGGGGGTAGGGACTGAAGCTTTCTTT.

This clonotype was counted many times. This chain connects TRBV28 to TRBJ1-4; D unclear. In germline, CDR1 is MDHEN, CDR2 SYDVKM. The CDR3 is made up of 14 amino acids. The V gene lost 4 bases and the J gene lost 0 bases, with 6 bases spanning the gap. DNA for the CDR3: TGTGCCAGCAGTTCCGGAACAACTAATGAAAAACTGTTTTTT. Encoded protein: CASSSGTTNEKLFF.

This clonotype has a count of ten or more. J is TRBJ1-2 and V is TRBV2, with D possibly matching TRBD1 (5 bases). Trimming shortened V by 8 bases and J by 4 bases, and 14 bases separated the two germline ends. The germline V gene encodes CDR1 SNHLY and CDR2 FYNNEI. The length of the CDR3 is 13 residues. For the CDR3, the DNA is TGTGCCAGCGTCGAGGGGTCAGGCTATGGCTACACCTTC. This translates into CASVEGSGYGYTF.

This clonotype was counted at least ten times. The rearrangement links TRBV11-1 to TRBJ2-1; 12 bases are a match to TRBD2. V lost 3 bases to trimming and J lost 4 bases; unmatched junction nucleotides: 4. Germline CDR1 SGHAT, CDR2 FQDESV (reference sequence). The CDR3 length is 16 residues. CDR3 loop: CASSFGLAGQYNEQFF. For the CDR3, the DNA is TGTGCCAGCAGCTTTGGACTAGCGGGACAATACAATGAGCAGTTCTTC.

The sample holds a few counts of this clonotype. This chain joins TRBV29-1 and TRBJ2-1, with 7 bases matching TRBD2. With 1 base clipped from V and 5 bases from J, the junction kept 11 bases outside the gene matches. The length of the CDR3 is 16 residues. Looked up from germline, CDR1 is SQVTM and CDR2 is ANQGSEA. The CDR3 DNA sequence: TGCAGCGTTGAAGGTTTGGGACTAACGCGCCACAATGAGCAGTTCTTC. This encodes CSVEGLGLTRHNEQFF.

This clonotype was recorded many times. Written as DNA, the CDR3 is TGTGCCTGGAGTGTACTCGCAGGGGAGCACTACAATGAGCAGTTCTTC. Translating it yields CAWSVLAGEHYNEQFF. The chain is built from TRBV30 and TRBJ2-1; D perhaps matches TRBD1 (6 bases). Trimming removed 0 bases at V and 3 bases at J, with 15 bases between. There are 16 residues in the CDR3. Germline V gives CDR1 GTSNPN, CDR2 SVGIG (reference sequence). Using reference TRBV30 and TRBJ2-1 for the parts outside the CDR3, the full variable domain is SQTIHQWPATLVQPVGSPLSLECTVEGTSNPNLYWYRQAAGRGLQLLFYSVGIGQISSEVPQNLSASRPQDRQFILSSKKLLLSDSGFYLCAWSVLAGEHYNEQFFGPGTRLTVL.

This clonotype was seen a few times. The J gene is TRBJ1-2, the V gene TRBV29-1; 7 positions agree with TRBD1. With V trimmed by 7 bases and J by 4 bases, 6 bases remained unmatched. The germline gives CDR1 SQVTM, CDR2 ANQGSEA. The CDR3 has 12 amino acids. The CDR3 protein is CSAEAGGYGYTF. In nucleotides, the CDR3 is TGCAGCGCCGAGGCAGGGGGCTATGGCTACACCTTC.

This clonotype was counted between two and nine times. V gene TRBV29-1 combines with J gene TRBJ2-7, with D maybe TRBD2 (7 bases). The V gene lost 6 bases and the J gene lost 6 bases, with 15 bases spanning the gap. Per the germline V gene, CDR1 is SQVTM and CDR2 is ANQGSEA. The CDR3 has 12 residues. The CDR3, as DNA: TGCAGCGTCCATGGGGGGGCTGGCGAGCAGTACTTC. Translation: CSVHGGAGEQYF.

This clonotype was seen ten or more times. The chain combines TRBV20-1 with TRBJ1-3; TRBD1 matches 7 bases. The CDR3 spans 14 residues. The V and J ends lost 6 bases and 6 bases, in that order; junction bases with no gene match: 11. Per the germline V gene, CDR1 is DFQATT and CDR2 is SNEGSKA (reference sequence). CDR3 amino acids: CSAGDSAALNTIYF. The CDR3 nucleotides are TGCAGTGCGGGGGACAGTGCCGCACTAAACACCATATATTTT.

This clonotype has just one count. This chain uses TRBV15 with TRBJ1-5; 8 nucleotides align to TRBD1. V gave up 2 bases and J gave up 7 bases; unmatched junction bases: 7. Germline V gene sequence: CDR1 LNHNV, CDR2 YYDKDF (reference sequence). This CDR3 spans 15 amino acids. The CDR3 protein is CATSRLRDRNQPQHF. The CDR3 DNA follows: TGTGCCACCAGCAGACTACGGGACAGGAACCAGCCCCAGCATTTT.

This clonotype was counted at least ten times. The rearrangement links TRBV6-1 to TRBJ2-6; D not certain. Trimming pared 7 bases from V and 1 base from J, leaving 11 bases between. This CDR3 is built from 15 residues. Germline CDR1 reads MNHNS; CDR2 reads SASEGT. The CDR3, as DNA: TGTGCCAGCAAGGTTATGGGGTCTGGGGCCAACGTCCTGACTTTC. Protein: CASKVMGSGANVLTF.